This T cell receptor (beta chain) comes out of a study of vaccination effects on CD4 cells after COVID-19. Study-wide context: About 2 million PBMC were placed in each well, which was supplemented with roughly 10 IU/ml IL-2 and around 9.5 ug/ml peptides.

Clones were read by immunoSEQ multiplex PCR, and TCRdb kept only the in-frame ones, dropping some. The sample holds fewer than 40,000 clones, about 74% seen once. Subsequent to less than eleven days of culture, CD4+ T cells were isolated. Each person got two doses of an mRNA SARS-CoV-2 vaccine, BNT162b2 or mRNA-1273. IL-2 medium took the place of half the medium on both days 3 and 7. Comments on this clone: Its antigen remains unidentified.

Looked up from germline, CDR1 is MDHEN and CDR2 is SYDVKM. V lost 3 bases and J lost 10, with 16 bases in between. The CDR3 covers 13 residues. The sample consisted of CD4+ T cells from PBMCs cultured without peptide, taken after COVID-19 vaccination. This chain joins TRBV28 and TRBJ2-7; D perhaps matches TRBD1 (7 bases). This clonotype originated in a human donor who received a COVID-19 vaccine. The CDR3: CASSFGGRGEQYF. CDR3 DNA sequence: TGTGCCAGCAGTTTTGGGGGCAGGGGGGAACAGTACTTC.